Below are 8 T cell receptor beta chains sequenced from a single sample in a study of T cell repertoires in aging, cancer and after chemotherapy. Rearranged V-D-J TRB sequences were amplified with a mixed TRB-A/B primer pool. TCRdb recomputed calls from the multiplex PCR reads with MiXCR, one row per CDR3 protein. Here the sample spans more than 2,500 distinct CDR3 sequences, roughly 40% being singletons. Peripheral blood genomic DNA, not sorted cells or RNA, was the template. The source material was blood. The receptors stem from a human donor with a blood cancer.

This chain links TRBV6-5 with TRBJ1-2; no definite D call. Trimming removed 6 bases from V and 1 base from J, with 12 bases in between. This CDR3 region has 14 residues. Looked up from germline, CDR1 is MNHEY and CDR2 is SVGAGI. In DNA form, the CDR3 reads TGTGCCAGCAGCCTCGGCGGTCTTAACTATGGCTACACCTTC. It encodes CASSLGGLNYGYTF.

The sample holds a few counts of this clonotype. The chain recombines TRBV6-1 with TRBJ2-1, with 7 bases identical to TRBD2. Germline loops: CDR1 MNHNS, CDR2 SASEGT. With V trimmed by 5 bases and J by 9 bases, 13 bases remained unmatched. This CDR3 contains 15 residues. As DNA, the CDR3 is TGTGCCAGCAGTCTCTCCCGGAAGGGCGGGGGTGAGCAGTTCTTC. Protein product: CASSLSRKGGGEQFF.

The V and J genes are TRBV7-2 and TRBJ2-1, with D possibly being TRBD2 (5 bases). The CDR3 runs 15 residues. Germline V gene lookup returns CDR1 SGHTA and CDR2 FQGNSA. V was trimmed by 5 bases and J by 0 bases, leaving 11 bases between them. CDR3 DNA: TGTGCCAGCAGCGCACTAGGGTCCTCCTACAATGAGCAGTTCTTC. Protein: CASSALGSSYNEQFF.

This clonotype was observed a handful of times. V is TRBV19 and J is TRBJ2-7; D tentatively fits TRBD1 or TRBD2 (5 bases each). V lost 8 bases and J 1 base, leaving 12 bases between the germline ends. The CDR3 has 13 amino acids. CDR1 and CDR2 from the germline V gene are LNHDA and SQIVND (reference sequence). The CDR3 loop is CASGRDGSYEQYF. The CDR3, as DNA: TGTGCCAGTGGCCGGGACGGGTCCTACGAGCAGTACTTC.

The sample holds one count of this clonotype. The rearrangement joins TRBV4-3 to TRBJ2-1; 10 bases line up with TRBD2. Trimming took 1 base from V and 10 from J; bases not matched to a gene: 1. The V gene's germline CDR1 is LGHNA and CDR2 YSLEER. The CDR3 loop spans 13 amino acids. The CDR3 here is CASSQGTSGEQFF. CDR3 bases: TGCGCCAGCAGCCAAGGGACTAGCGGCGAGCAGTTCTTC.

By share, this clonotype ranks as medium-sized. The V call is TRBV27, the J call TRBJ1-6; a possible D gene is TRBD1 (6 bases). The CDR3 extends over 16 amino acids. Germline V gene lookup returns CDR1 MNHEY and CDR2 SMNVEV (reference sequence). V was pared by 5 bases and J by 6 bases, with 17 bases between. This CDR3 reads CASSQRGTPFNSPLHF. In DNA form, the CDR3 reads TGTGCCAGCAGTCAACGGGGGACACCTTTTAATTCACCCCTCCACTTT.

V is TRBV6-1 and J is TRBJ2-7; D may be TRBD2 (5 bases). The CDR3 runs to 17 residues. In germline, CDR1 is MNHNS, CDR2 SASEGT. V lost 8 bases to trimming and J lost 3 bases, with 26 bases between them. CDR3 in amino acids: CASAGLPGPGGNYEQYF. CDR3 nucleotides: TGTGCCAGCGCCGGACTCCCCGGACCCGGAGGAAACTACGAGCAGTACTTC.

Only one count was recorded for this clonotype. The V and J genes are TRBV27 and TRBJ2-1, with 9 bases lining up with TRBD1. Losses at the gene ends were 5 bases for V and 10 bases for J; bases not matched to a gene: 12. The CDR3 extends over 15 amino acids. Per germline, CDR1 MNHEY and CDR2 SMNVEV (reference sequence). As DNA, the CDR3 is TGTGCCAGCAGTCCCCGACAGGGGGGGGGAGGGGAGCAGTTCTTC. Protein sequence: CASSPRQGGGGEQFF.